The entry below gives a single T cell receptor (beta chain) sequence along with its context. Antigen unknown. Template-switching 5'RACE yielded the TCR cDNA; a universal primer site and UMIs were added in the process. In TCRdb, the 5' RACE reads were re-called with MiXCR into one record per CDR3 protein. The data contain 400,000 or so distinct CDR3 sequences, 15% to 20% of them singletons. This sample was included in a study of T cells after yellow fever vaccination. Study-wide background: Low-cell-number fractions underwent preparation using SMART-Seq v4 Ultra Low Input.

General study results and limits: Most primary-vaccination clones recurred post-booster (around 95% CD4, about 90% CD8).

V was shortened by 6 bases and J by 5 bases, with 16 bases between the two germline ends. The V gene's germline CDR1 is SGHVS and CDR2 FQNEAQ. The CDR3 covers 14 residues. The chain links TRBV7-8 to TRBJ2-5; D may match TRBD1 or TRBD2 (5 bases each). The sequence was obtained from a man younger than 35 who received the YFV17D yellow fever vaccine. This specimen was PBMCs, taken before the yellow fever booster vaccination. DNA for the CDR3: TGTGCCAGCAGGGGGACCGAGACAATGGAGACCCAGTACTTC. Protein sequence: CASRGTETMETQYF.